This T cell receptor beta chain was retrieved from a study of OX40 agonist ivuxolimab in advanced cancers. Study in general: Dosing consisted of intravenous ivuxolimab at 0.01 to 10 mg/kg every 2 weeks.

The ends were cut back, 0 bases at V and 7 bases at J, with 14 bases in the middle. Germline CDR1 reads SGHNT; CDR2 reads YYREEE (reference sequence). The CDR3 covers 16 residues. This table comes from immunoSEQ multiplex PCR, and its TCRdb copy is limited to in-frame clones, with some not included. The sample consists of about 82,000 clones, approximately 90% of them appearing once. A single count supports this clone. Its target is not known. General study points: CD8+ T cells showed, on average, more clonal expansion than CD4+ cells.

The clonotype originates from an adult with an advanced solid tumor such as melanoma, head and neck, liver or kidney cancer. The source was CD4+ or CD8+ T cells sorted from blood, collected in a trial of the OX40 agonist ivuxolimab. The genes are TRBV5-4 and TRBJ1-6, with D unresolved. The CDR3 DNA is TGTGCCAGCAGCTTGGCCGAGGGCCCGAGGAATTCACCCCTCCACTTT. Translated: CASSLAEGPRNSPLHF.